This T cell receptor (beta chain) was obtained from a study of blood T cell repertoires in COVID-19. Turning to the study itself: Specimens from acute and convalescent COVID-19 originated in the United States, Italy and Spain.

V was clipped by 3 bases and J by 2 bases, with 11 bases between them. Germline CDR1 is SEHNR and CDR2 is FQNEAQ (reference sequence). The CDR3 is 14 residues long. How the authors handled the data: By means of reference gene primer amplification, nucleated cell counts were estimated. TCRdb keeps only in-frame clones here, not all; method: immunoSEQ multiplex PCR. V, J and clone size derive from that table, while D and trimming were established from the DNA sequence. The table shows hundreds of thousands of clones, with about 89% occurring only once. On this clone itself: Other nucleotide sequences from this sample produce the same CDR3.

This chain links TRBV7-9 with TRBJ2-7; D is possibly TRBD1 (5 bases). Sequences were obtained from peripheral blood. The clonotype was recovered from a woman between 40 and 50 years old who had recovered from COVID-19. The CDR3 spells CASSFSAGTYEQYF. CDR3 nucleotide sequence: TGTGCCAGCAGCTTCTCTGCAGGGACCTACGAGCAGTACTTC.